This TCR beta chain was captured in a study of blood T cells in healthy people across ages. Study-level findings and limits: Naive T cell percentage strongly correlated with TCR beta diversity. Donors of long life had a larger count of naive CD4+ cells and greater diversity than aged donors. Researchers deemed the diversity estimates from one million T cells underestimates.

Ranging in age from roughly 6 to 90, the donors were healthy Caucasian individuals from Russia. In regard to this clonotype: As yet, its antigen is unknown.

PCR was performed a second time for about 7 to 12 cycles using a sample-barcoded 5' primer and a J-beta primer mix. Using its own MiXCR run on the 5' RACE reads, TCRdb lists one record per CDR3 protein. The sample yields roughly 900,000 distinct CDR3 sequences, around 46% seen once. CDR3 length equals 15 residues. Germline lookup yields CDR1 LGHNT and CDR2 FRNRAP. Trimming cost V 5 bases and J 4 bases, with 17 bases left between them. The receptor comes from a man aged 30 to 39 in good health. Sample: blood. This chain uses TRBV12-5 with TRBJ1-1; D gene ambiguous. The CDR3 nucleotides are TGTGCTAGTGGTACTGACGTCTCCAAGAGCACTGAAGCTTTCTTT. Residues: CASGTDVSKSTEAFF.